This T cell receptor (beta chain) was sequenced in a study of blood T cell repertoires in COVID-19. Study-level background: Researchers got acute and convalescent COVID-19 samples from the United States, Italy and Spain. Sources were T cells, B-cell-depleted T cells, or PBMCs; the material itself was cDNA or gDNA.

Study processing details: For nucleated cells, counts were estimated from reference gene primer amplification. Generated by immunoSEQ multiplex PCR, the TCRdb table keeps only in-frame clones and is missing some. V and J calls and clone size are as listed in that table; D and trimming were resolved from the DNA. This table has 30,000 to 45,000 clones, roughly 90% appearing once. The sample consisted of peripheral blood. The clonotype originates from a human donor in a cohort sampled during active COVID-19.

CDR3 in DNA: TGTGCCAGCAACGAACGGGGATCGAGGAACAATGAGCAGTTCTTC. It yields the protein CASNERGSRNNEQFF. V usage is TRBV2 and J usage is TRBJ2-1; D may be TRBD2 (5 bases). Germline CDR1 and CDR2: SNHLY and FYNNEI. V was trimmed by 7 bases and J by 5 bases, leaving 18 bases between them. This CDR3 comprises 15 residues.